Sequencing of this TCR beta chain was carried out in a study of control samples from healthy donors and cancer patients. Repertoires were generated with immunoSEQ multiplex PCR, while TCRdb's copy carries only in-frame clones and drops some. Of roughly 80,000 clones in the sample, roughly 88% were seen once. V was shortened by 4 bases and J by 6 bases, with 10 bases between the two germline ends. Germline V lookup: CDR1 SQVTM, CDR2 ANQGSEA. CDR3 length: 13 amino acids. The source material was blood. This chain joins TRBV29-1 and TRBJ1-6; D unclear. This sequence was found in a woman in her 50s in good health. The CDR3 DNA sequence: TGCAGCGTTGCAGAAGGGATTAATTCACCCCTCCACTTT. Translating gives CSVAEGINSPLHF.